This TCR beta chain was recorded in a study of cytotoxic CD8 clonotypes in ibrutinib-treated CLL. Study-wide background: Around 25 partial and 2 complete responses; at median 68 months, roughly 14 remitted, around 12 progressed. General study results and limits: Stable or contracted on treatment, public clonotypes were also uncommon. T-cell clonality at baseline went above that of age-matched healthy donors and rose and fell with circulating CD8+ T-cell counts.

Libraries were prepared by immunoSEQ multiplex PCR; TCRdb keeps only in-frame clonotypes and omits some of them. The data contain roughly 250,000 clones, roughly 70% of them seen just once; the ten biggest clones take up 15%. Trimming removed 7 bases from V and 4 bases from J; junction bases left unmatched: 3. The CDR3 has 13 amino acids. Germline-derived CDR1 and CDR2 are LNHDA and SQIVND (reference sequence). Points on this clone: Antigen unknown.

This receptor was identified in a human donor with chronic lymphocytic leukemia. The rearrangement uses TRBV19 and TRBJ1-3; 8 bases are shared with TRBD1. Sequencing was performed on PBMCs, taken after 24 months of ibrutinib treatment. CDR3 region: CASTDRVGNTIYF. CDR3 coding DNA: TGTGCCAGTACGGACAGGGTGGGAAACACCATATATTTT.